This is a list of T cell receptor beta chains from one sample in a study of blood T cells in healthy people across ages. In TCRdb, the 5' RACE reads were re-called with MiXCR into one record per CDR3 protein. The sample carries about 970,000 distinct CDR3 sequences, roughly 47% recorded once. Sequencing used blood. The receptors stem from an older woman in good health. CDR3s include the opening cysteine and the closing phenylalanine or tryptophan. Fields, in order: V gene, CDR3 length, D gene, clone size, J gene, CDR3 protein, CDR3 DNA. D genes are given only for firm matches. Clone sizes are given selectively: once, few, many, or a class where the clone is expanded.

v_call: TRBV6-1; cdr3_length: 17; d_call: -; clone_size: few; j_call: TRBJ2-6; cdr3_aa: CASTEWESSSGANVLTF; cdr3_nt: TGTGCCAGTACGGAATGGGAATCATCTTCTGGGGCCAACGTCCTGACTTTC
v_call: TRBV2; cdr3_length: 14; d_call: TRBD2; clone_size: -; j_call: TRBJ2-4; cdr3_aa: CASRTSGSRGIQYF; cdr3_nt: TGTGCCAGCAGGACTAGCGGGAGCAGGGGCATTCAGTACTTC
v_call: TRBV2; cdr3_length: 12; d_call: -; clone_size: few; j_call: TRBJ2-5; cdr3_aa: CASSEARGAPYF; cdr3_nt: TGTGCCAGCAGTGAGGCCCGAGGGGCCCCGTACTTC
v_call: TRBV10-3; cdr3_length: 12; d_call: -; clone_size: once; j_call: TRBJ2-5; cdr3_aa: CAISDGSETQYF; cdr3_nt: TGTGCCATCAGTGACGGGAGTGAGACCCAGTACTTC
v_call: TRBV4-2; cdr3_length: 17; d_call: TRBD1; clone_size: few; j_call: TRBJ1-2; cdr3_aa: CASSQEVLGQGNYGYTF; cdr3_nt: TGTGCCAGCAGCCAAGAGGTTTTGGGACAGGGGAACTATGGCTACACCTTC
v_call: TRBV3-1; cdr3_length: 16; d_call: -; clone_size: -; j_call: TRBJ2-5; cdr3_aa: CASSSQEGPKHNEQYF; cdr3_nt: TGTGCCAGCAGCTCACAAGAAGGACCGAAGCACAATGAGCAGTACTTC
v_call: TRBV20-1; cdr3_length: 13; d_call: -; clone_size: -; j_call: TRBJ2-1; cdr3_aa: CSASYSSHNEQFF; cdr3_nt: TGCAGTGCTAGTTACAGCTCCCACAATGAGCAGTTCTTC
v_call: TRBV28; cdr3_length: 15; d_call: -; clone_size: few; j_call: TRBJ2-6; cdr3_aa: CASSLFVAGANVLTF; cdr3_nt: TGTGCCAGCAGTTTATTTGTGGCTGGGGCCAACGTCCTGACTTTC
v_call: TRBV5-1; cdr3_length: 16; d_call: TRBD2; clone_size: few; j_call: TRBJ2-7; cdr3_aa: CASSLAGTSGTYEQYF; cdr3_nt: TGCGCCAGCAGCTTGGCCGGGACTAGCGGGACCTACGAGCAGTACTTC
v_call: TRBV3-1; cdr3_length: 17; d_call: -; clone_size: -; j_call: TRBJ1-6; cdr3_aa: CVSSQVLKRGANSPLHF; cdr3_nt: TGTGTCAGCAGCCAAGTCCTCAAGCGGGGAGCTAATTCACCCCTCCACTTT
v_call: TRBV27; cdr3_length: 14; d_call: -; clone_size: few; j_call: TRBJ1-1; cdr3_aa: CASSLLGGTGEAFF; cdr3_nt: TGTGCCAGCAGTTTATTGGGGGGAACGGGAGAGGCTTTCTTT
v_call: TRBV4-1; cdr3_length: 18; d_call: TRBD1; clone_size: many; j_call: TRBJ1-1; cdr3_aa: CASSLRQGGLGSGTEAFF; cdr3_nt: TGCGCCAGCAGCCTCCGACAGGGGGGCCTGGGGTCTGGCACTGAAGCTTTCTTT
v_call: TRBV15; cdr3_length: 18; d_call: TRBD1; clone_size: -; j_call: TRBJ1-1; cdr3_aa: CATSRQRTGGMLDTEAFF; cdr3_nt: TGTGCCACCAGCAGACAACGGACAGGGGGCATGTTGGACACTGAAGCTTTCTTT
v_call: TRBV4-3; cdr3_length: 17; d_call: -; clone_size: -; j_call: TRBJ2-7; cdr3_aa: CASSQEYSRGGDYEQYF; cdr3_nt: TGCGCCAGCAGCCAAGAATACAGTCGGGGTGGGGATTACGAGCAGTACTTC
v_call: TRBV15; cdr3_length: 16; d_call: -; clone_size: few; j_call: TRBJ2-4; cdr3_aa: CATSRTLGEAKNIQYF; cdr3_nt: TGTGCCACCAGCAGAACACTAGGGGAAGCCAAAAACATTCAGTACTTC
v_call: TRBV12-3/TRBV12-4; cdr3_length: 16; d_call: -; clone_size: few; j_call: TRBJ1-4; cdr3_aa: CASSSLFGNYNEKLFF; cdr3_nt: TGTGCCAGCAGTTCCCTTTTCGGCAACTATAATGAAAAACTGTTTTTT
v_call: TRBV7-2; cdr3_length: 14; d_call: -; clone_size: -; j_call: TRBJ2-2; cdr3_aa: CASSLDIGPGELFF; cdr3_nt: TGTGCCAGCAGCTTAGACATAGGGCCCGGGGAGCTGTTTTTT
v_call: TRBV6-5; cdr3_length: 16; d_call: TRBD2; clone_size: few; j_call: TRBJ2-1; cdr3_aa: CASSRTSGARYNEQFF; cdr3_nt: TGTGCCAGCAGTCGAACTAGCGGAGCACGATACAATGAGCAGTTCTTC
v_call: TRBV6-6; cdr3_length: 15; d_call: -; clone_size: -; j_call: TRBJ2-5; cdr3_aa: CASSYPTRDVGTQYF; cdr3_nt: TGTGCCAGCAGTTACCCTACCCGGGACGTCGGGACCCAGTACTTC
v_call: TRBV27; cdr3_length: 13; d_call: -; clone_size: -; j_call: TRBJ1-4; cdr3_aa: CASGRPTNEKLFF; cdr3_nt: TGTGCCAGCGGCCGGCCAACTAATGAAAAACTGTTTTTT
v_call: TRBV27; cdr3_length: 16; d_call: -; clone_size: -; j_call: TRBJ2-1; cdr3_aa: CASSLSSGVKNNEQFF; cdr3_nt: TGTGCCAGCAGTTTATCGTCCGGGGTGAAGAACAATGAGCAGTTCTTC
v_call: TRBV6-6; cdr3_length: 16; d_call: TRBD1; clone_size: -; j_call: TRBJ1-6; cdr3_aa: CASSPPPTGINSPLHF; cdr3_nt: TGTGCCAGTTCTCCCCCCCCGACAGGGATCAATTCACCCCTCCACTTT
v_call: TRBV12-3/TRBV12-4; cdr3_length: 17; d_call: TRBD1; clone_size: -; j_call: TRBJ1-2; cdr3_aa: CASSLDRQGLTNYGYTF; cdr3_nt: TGTGCCAGCAGTTTGGACCGACAGGGATTAACCAACTATGGCTACACCTTC
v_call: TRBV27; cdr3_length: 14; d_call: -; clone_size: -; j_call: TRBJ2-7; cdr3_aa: CASSYKGPSYEQYF; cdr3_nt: TGTGCCAGCAGTTATAAGGGCCCCTCCTACGAGCAGTACTTC
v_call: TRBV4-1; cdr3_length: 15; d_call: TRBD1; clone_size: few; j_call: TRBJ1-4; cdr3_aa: CASSRTGTGKEKLFF; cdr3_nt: TGCGCCAGCAGCCGTACCGGGACAGGGAAAGAAAAACTGTTTTTT
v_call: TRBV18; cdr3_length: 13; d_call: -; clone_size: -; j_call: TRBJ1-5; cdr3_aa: CASSAGKNQPQHF; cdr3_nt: TGTGCCAGCTCGGCAGGGAAGAATCAGCCCCAGCATTTT
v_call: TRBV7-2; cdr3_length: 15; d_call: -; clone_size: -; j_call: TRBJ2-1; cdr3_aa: CASSLTGVYSNEQFF; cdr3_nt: TGTGCCAGCAGCCTCACGGGAGTCTATAGCAATGAGCAGTTCTTC
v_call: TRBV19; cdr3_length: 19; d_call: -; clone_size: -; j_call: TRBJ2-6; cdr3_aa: CASSIGRIRGSSGANVLTF; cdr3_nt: TGTGCCAGTAGTATAGGGCGGATCAGGGGCAGCTCTGGGGCCAACGTCCTGACTTTC
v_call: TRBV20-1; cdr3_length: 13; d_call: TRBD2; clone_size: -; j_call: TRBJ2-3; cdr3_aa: CSGIAGPTDTRYF; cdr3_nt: TGCAGTGGTATAGCGGGGCCCACAGATACGCGGTATTTT
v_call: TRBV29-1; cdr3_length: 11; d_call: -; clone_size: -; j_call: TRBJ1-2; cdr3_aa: CSVEANYGYTF; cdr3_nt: TGCAGCGTTGAGGCCAACTATGGCTACACCTTC
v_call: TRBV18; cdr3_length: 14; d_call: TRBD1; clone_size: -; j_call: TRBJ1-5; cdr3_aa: CASSRGQHNQPQHF; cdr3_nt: TGTGCCAGCTCTCGGGGACAGCACAATCAGCCCCAGCATTTT
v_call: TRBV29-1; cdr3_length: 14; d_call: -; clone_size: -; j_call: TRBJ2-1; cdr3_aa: CSVSGGKRYNEQFF; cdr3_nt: TGCAGCGTTTCCGGGGGAAAGAGGTACAATGAGCAGTTCTTC
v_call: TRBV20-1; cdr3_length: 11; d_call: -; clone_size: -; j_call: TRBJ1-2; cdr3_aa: CSVEGPYGYTF; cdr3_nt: TGCAGTGTAGAAGGGCCCTATGGCTACACCTTC
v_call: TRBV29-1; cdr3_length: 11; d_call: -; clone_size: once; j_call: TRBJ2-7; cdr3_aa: CSVVVFNEQYF; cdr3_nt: TGCAGCGTTGTGGTCTTCAACGAGCAGTACTTC
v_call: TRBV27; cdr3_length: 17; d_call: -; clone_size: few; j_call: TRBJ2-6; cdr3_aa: CASTGGHISTGANVLTF; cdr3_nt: TGTGCCAGTACGGGCGGACATATTAGCACTGGGGCCAACGTCCTGACTTTC
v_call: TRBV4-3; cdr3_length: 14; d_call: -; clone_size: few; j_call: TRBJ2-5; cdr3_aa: CASSQGPYLGEQYF; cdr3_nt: TGCGCCAGCAGCCAAGGGCCATACCTCGGGGAGCAGTACTTC
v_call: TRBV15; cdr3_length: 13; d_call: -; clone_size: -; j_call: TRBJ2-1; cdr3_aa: CATSRDFEDEQFF; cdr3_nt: TGTGCCACCAGCAGAGATTTCGAAGATGAGCAGTTCTTC
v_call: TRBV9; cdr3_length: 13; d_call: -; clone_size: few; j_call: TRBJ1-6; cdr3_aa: CASSVGTRSPLHF; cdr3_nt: TGTGCCAGCAGCGTAGGCACCAGGTCACCCCTCCACTTT
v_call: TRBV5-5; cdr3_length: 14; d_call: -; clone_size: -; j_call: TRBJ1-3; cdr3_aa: CASSFWDTGNTIYF; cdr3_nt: TGTGCCAGCAGTTTTTGGGACACAGGAAACACCATATATTTT
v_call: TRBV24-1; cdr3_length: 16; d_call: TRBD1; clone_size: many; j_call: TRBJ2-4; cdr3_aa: CATSVPGQGSKNIQYF; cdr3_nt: TGTGCCACCAGTGTTCCGGGACAGGGATCTAAAAACATTCAGTACTTC
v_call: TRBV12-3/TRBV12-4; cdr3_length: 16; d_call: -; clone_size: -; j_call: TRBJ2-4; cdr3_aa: CASTHVVGGTKNIQYF; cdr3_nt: TGTGCCAGCACTCACGTAGTGGGGGGAACCAAAAACATTCAGTACTTC
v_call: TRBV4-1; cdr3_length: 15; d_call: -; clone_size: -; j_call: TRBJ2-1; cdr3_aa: CASSQDSGEGNEQFF; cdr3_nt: TGCGCCAGCAGCCAAGATTCAGGGGAGGGCAATGAGCAGTTCTTC
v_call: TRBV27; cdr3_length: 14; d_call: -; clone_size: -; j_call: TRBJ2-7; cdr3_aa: CASSGRQEAYEQYF; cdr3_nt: TGTGCCAGCAGTGGGAGACAGGAGGCCTACGAGCAGTACTTC
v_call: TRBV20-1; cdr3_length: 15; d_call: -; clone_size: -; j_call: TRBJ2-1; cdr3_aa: CSAAHERPSSNEQFF; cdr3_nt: TGCAGTGCTGCCCACGAGCGCCCTAGTTCCAATGAGCAGTTCTTC
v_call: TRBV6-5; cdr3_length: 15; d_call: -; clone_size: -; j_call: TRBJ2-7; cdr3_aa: CASSYMGAHSYEQYF; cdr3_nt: TGTGCCAGCAGTTACATGGGGGCGCACTCCTACGAGCAGTACTTC
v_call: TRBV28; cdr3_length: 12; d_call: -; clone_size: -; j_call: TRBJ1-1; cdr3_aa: CASSLMNTDAFF; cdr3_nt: TGTGCCAGCAGTTTGATGAACACTGACGCTTTCTTT
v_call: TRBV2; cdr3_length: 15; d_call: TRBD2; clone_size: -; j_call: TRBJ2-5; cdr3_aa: CASRVGGSRQETQYF; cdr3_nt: TGTGCCAGCAGGGTGGGCGGGAGTCGCCAAGAGACCCAGTACTTC
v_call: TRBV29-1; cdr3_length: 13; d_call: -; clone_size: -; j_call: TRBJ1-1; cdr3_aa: CSVGRLGSTEAFF; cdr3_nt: TGCAGCGTTGGACGGTTGGGGAGCACTGAAGCTTTCTTT
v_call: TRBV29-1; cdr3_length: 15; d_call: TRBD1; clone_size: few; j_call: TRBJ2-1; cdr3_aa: CSVGTTGTGRTEQFF; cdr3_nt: TGCAGCGTTGGTACTACCGGGACAGGGAGGACTGAGCAGTTCTTC
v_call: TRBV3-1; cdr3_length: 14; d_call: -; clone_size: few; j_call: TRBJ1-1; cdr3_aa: CASSLTLSNTEAFF; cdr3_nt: TGTGCCAGCAGTCTTACCTTGTCAAACACTGAAGCTTTCTTT
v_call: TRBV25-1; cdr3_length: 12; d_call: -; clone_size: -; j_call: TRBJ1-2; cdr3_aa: CASSLQTGGYTF; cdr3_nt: TGTGCCAGCAGTCTTCAAACGGGTGGCTACACCTTC